The subject of this entry is one TCR beta chain. At one of its ends the junction is not consistent with the germline gene, which may arise from a read error. This sample stems from a study of T cell changes during pregnancy in multiple sclerosis. The V gene's germline CDR1 is LNHDA and CDR2 SQIVND (reference sequence). The CDR3 is made up of 12 amino acids. Libraries were prepared by immunoSEQ multiplex PCR; TCRdb keeps only in-frame clonotypes and omits some of them. The sample yields around 68,000 clones, 75% to 95% seen once. The TCR sequence derives from a female donor with multiple sclerosis, enrolled in a pregnancy study. Sequenced material: CD4+ T cells from peripheral blood mononuclear cells, taken before pregnancy. The V and J genes are TRBV19 and TRBJ2-1; 10 bases agree with TRBD1. CDR3 bases: TGTGCCGGTAGACAGGGGGCGGGTGAGCAGTTCTTC. Its protein product is CAGRQGAGEQFF.